These 30 T cell receptor beta chains were all obtained from the same sample, sequenced in a study of shared clonotypes between healthy human individuals. Generated by immunoSEQ multiplex PCR, the TCRdb table keeps only in-frame clones and is missing some. The sample carries over 850,000 clones, roughly 74% recorded once. The sequencing sample was made of memory CD4+ T cells from PBMCs. The subset is: CD45RA-negative fraction. These TCRs come from a man aged 18 to 30 in good health. Some clones in this sample may be carry-over from other donors' samples.

This clone was seen a handful of times. The chain has TRBV18 and TRBJ1-2; 7 bases fit TRBD1. This CDR3 is built from 15 residues. Germline trimming cut 3 bases from V and 5 bases from J; bases unmatched to any gene: 9. Germline V gene lookup returns CDR1 KGHSH and CDR2 LQKENI. In DNA form, the CDR3 reads TGTGCCAGCTCACCGGAAAGACAGGGAGGATATGGCTACACCTTC. This sequence encodes CASSPERQGGYGYTF.

DNA for the CDR3: TGCGCCAGCAGCTTTCAAGGACTCAATGAAAAACTGTTTTTT. Translating gives CASSFQGLNEKLFF. V and J are TRBV5-1 and TRBJ1-4; D is unclear. CDR3 length: 14 residues. Germline V CDR1 and CDR2: SGHRS, YFSETQ. The V end was cut by 2 bases, the J end by 5 bases, with 10 bases between.

This sequence joins TRBV7-8 and TRBJ2-7; TRBD1 matches 10 bases. CDR3 size: 16 residues. The germline V gene encodes CDR1 SGHVS and CDR2 FQNEAQ. Germline trimming cut 4 bases from V and 9 bases from J; bases unmatched to any gene: 15. The CDR3 reads CASSWGTGENPLGQYF. DNA for the CDR3: TGTGCCAGCAGCTGGGGGACAGGGGAGAACCCCTTGGGGCAGTACTTC. Variable domain in full (rest from reference TRBV7-8 and TRBJ2-7): GAGVSQSPRYKVAKRGQDVALRCDPISGHVSLFWYQQALGQGPEFLTYFQNEAQLDKSGLPSDRFFAERPEGSVSTLKIQRTQQEDSAVYLCASSWGTGENPLGQYFGPGTRLTVT.

This chain links TRBV10-3 with TRBJ2-7; the D is unclear. Germline V CDR1 and CDR2: ENHRY, SYGVKD. Trimming stripped 10 bases from V and 2 bases from J, with 12 bases between. The CDR3 is made up of 12 amino acids. As DNA, the CDR3 is TGTGCCACCCAAGACCCGGCCTACGAGCAGTACTTC. This encodes CATQDPAYEQYF.

This clone was detected once. This chain links TRBV28 with TRBJ1-1; D is perhaps TRBD1 (5 bases). V gave up 4 bases and J gave up 5 bases, with 11 bases separating them. The CDR3 extends over 13 amino acids. Germline V lookup: CDR1 MDHEN, CDR2 SYDVKM. Here the CDR3 DNA reads TGTGCCAGCAGTTGGCGGGGGGTAACTGAAGCTTTCTTT. It is translated as CASSWRGVTEAFF.

This rearrangement joins TRBV18 to TRBJ2-1, with a possible D match to TRBD1 (6 bases). Germline loops: CDR1 KGHSH, CDR2 LQKENI. The CDR3 has 13 amino acids. The V end lost 3 bases, the J end lost 12 bases, and 15 bases lay between the germline ends. This chain's CDR3 is CASSPVTKGGQFF. CDR3 nucleotide sequence: TGTGCCAGCTCACCCGTGACTAAAGGGGGGCAGTTCTTC.

V and J are TRBV10-3 and TRBJ1-2, with D hard to call. The CDR3 length is 12 residues. V was clipped by 2 bases and J by 4 bases, with 5 bases between them. Germline V gene data show CDR1 as ENHRY and CDR2 as SYGVKD. The chain's CDR3 is CAISEGLYGYTF. The DNA for the CDR3 is TGTGCCATCAGTGAGGGGCTCTATGGCTACACCTTC.

The chain employs TRBV7-9 and TRBJ2-1, with D possibly TRBD2 on 6 matching bases. V was cut by 5 bases and J by 4 bases, with 18 bases left in between. CDR1 and CDR2 (germline): SEHNR, FQNEAQ (reference sequence). The CDR3 loop spans 16 amino acids. CDR3 in DNA: TGTGCCAGCAGCCTCACGAAGTTAGCGGTGTACAATGAGCAGTTCTTC. Translated: CASSLTKLAVYNEQFF.

This clone was seen only once. V usage is TRBV6-5 and J usage is TRBJ1-2; D is unresolved. The CDR3 extends over 13 amino acids. The germline V and J ends were trimmed by 0 bases and 1 base, with 3 bases remaining between them. Germline CDR1 and CDR2: MNHEY and SVGAGI. The CDR3 region is CASSYSNNYGYTF. DNA for the CDR3: TGTGCCAGCAGTTACTCGAATAACTATGGCTACACCTTC.

The J gene is TRBJ1-2, the V gene TRBV6-5, with 7 bases that match TRBD1. The junction had 3 bases not matched to a gene; V was cut back by 6 bases and J by 2 bases. The CDR3 sequence is 13 residues long. The V gene's germline CDR1 is MNHEY and CDR2 SVGAGI. The CDR3 DNA is TGTGCCAGCAGGGCGACAGGGAACTATGGCTACACCTTC. Amino acid sequence: CASRATGNYGYTF.

This clone turned up a few times. V usage is TRBV7-2 and J usage is TRBJ2-6; unclear D gene. V lost 7 bases and J 0 bases, leaving 4 bases between the germline ends. CDR3 length: 13 residues. Per the germline V gene, CDR1 is SGHTA and CDR2 is FQGNSA. The CDR3 bases are TGTGCCAGCACCATCTCTGGGGCCAACGTCCTGACTTTC. It yields the protein CASTISGANVLTF.

This clone has only a few counts. The chain couples TRBV4-3 to TRBJ1-4; 8 nucleotides align to TRBD1. The CDR3 spans 15 residues. Unmatched junction bases numbered 6, after V lost 1 base and J lost 8 bases. Germline V CDR1 and CDR2: LGHNA, YSLEER. CDR3 amino acids: CASSQGQGAGEKLFF. In nucleotides, the CDR3 is TGCGCCAGCAGCCAAGGGCAGGGGGCGGGGGAAAAACTGTTTTTT.

This clone was detected a few times. J is TRBJ1-2 and V is TRBV29-1, with TRBD1 as a possible D gene (5 bases). The ends were cut back, 0 bases at V and 8 bases at J, with 13 bases in the middle. The CDR3 sequence is 13 residues long. Germline assignment: CDR1 SQVTM and CDR2 ANQGSEA. CDR3 sequence reads: CSVEDRRERGYTF. The CDR3 DNA reads as TGCAGCGTTGAAGATCGCAGGGAGCGGGGCTACACCTTC.

This chain joins TRBV9 and TRBJ1-2; D might be TRBD1 (5 bases). There are 14 residues in the CDR3. Trimming left V 3 bases short and J 2 bases short, with 11 bases between. The germline V gene has CDR1 SGDLS and CDR2 YYNGEE. For the CDR3, the DNA is TGTGCCAGCAGCGCAGGGTCAGGGAACTATGGCTACACCTTC. Protein product: CASSAGSGNYGYTF. The variable domain in full, completed from reference TRBV9 and TRBJ1-2, reads DSGVTQTPKHLITATGQRVTLRCSPRSGDLSVYWYQQSLDQGLQFLIQYYNGEERAKGNILERFSAQQFPDLHSELNLSSLELGDSALYFCASSAGSGNYGYTFGSGTRLTVV.

This chain links TRBV4-3 with TRBJ2-3; 10 nucleotides line up with TRBD2. CDR3 size: 18 residues. Germline CDR1 and CDR2: LGHNA and YSLEER. The J segment lost 5 bases and the V segment lost 1 base, leaving 12 bases of the junction unmatched. CDR3 in amino acids: CASSQGARLAGVGDTQYF. CDR3 bases: TGCGCCAGCAGCCAAGGCGCCCGGCTAGCGGGAGTTGGAGATACGCAGTATTTT.

The rearrangement joins TRBV5-4 to TRBJ2-1; 8 bases align to TRBD1. Germline V gene lookup returns CDR1 SGHNT and CDR2 YYREEE (reference sequence). The junction had 9 bases not matched to a gene; V was cut back by 3 bases and J by 4 bases. This CDR3 region has 16 residues. As DNA, the CDR3 is TGTGCCAGCAGCTCCTCAAGACAGGGGCAATACAATGAGCAGTTCTTC. This encodes CASSSSRQGQYNEQFF.

This clone was counted ten times or more. The V call is TRBV30, the J call TRBJ2-7; D may be TRBD2 (5 bases). V dropped 3 bases and J dropped 4 bases, with 10 bases sitting between them. CDR3 length: 12 residues. Germline V gene sequence: CDR1 GTSNPN, CDR2 SVGIG (reference sequence). CDR3 region: CAWREEGYEQYF. The DNA for the CDR3 is TGTGCCTGGAGGGAGGAAGGTTACGAGCAGTACTTC. Supplemented by reference TRBV30 and TRBJ2-7, the full variable domain reads SQTIHQWPATLVQPVGSPLSLECTVEGTSNPNLYWYRQAAGRGLQLLFYSVGIGQISSEVPQNLSASRPQDRQFILSSKKLLLSDSGFYLCAWREEGYEQYFGPGTRLTVT.

The V call is TRBV9, the J call TRBJ2-1; 11 positions match TRBD2. The J segment lost 6 bases and the V segment lost 1 base, leaving 9 bases of the junction unmatched. CDR3 size: 17 residues. Germline lookup yields CDR1 SGDLS and CDR2 YYNGEE. In nucleotides, the CDR3 is TGTGCCAGCAGCGTATCCCTCCTAGCGGGGGGCCTCAATGAGCAGTTCTTC. This sequence encodes CASSVSLLAGGLNEQFF.

This rearrangement joins TRBV28 to TRBJ1-4; D possibly corresponds to TRBD1 (6 bases). CDR1 is MDHEN and CDR2 is SYDVKM in the germline V gene. The CDR3 runs 17 residues. V lost 4 bases and J 0 bases, leaving 15 bases between the germline ends. CDR3 region: CASSSGQNLATNEKLFF. DNA for the CDR3: TGTGCCAGCAGTTCCGGACAGAACCTTGCAACTAATGAAAAACTGTTTTTT. The variable domain in full, completed from reference TRBV28 and TRBJ1-4, reads DVKVTQSSRYLVKRTGEKVFLECVQDMDHENMFWYRQDPGLGLRLIYFSYDVKMKEKGDIPEGYSVSREKKERFSLILESASTNQTSMYLCASSSGQNLATNEKLFFGSGTQLSVL.

The genes are TRBV5-1 and TRBJ1-2, with D perhaps TRBD1 (5 bases). Trimming shortened V by 0 bases and J by 9 bases, and 18 bases separated the two germline ends. The CDR3 length is 15 residues. In germline, CDR1 is SGHRS, CDR2 YFSETQ. The CDR3 region is CASSLVSRQGGSYTF. In DNA form, the CDR3 reads TGCGCCAGCAGCTTGGTATCGCGGCAGGGAGGGAGCTACACCTTC. The full variable domain, rest sourced from reference TRBV5-1 and TRBJ1-2, is KAGVTQTPRYLIKTRGQQVTLSCSPISGHRSVSWYQQTPGQGLQFLFEYFSETQRNKGNFPGRFSGRQFSNSRSEMNVSTLELGDSALYLCASSLVSRQGGSYTFGSGTRLTVV.

Worth noting for this clone: A clone one base away is much larger, so this may be a read error. The CDR3 loop reads CIVTGSSSYNEQFF. CDR3 coding DNA: TGCATCGTAACAGGCTCGAGCTCCTACAATGAGCAGTTCTTC. The J gene is TRBJ2-1, the V gene TRBV29-1; D might be TRBD1 (5 bases). Germline V gene data show CDR1 as SQVTM and CDR2 as ANQGSEA. CDR3 length equals 14 residues.

The sample holds many counts of this clone. This chain links TRBV9 with TRBJ2-2; weak D call: TRBD2 (5 bases). V was shortened by 7 bases and J by 7 bases, with 11 bases between the two germline ends. Germline V CDR1 and CDR2: SGDLS, YYNGEE. CDR3 length: 12 amino acids. The CDR3: CASSRAGGELFF. CDR3 nucleotides: TGTGCCAGCTCTCGGGCGGGCGGGGAGCTGTTTTTT.

The chain combines TRBV27 with TRBJ2-1; 14 nucleotides agree with TRBD2. The CDR3 spans 21 residues. V shed 2 bases and J 9 bases; nucleotides not matched to a gene: 21. CDR1 is MNHEY, CDR2 SMNVEV, per germline (reference sequence). The CDR3 DNA sequence: TGTGCCAGCAGTTTACAACCCCTCTCAGGGGCCATGACTAGCGGGAGGGTTGAGCAGTTCTTC. It codes for CASSLQPLSGAMTSGRVEQFF.

The chain recombines TRBV28 with TRBJ2-1; weak D call: TRBD1 (7 bases). The CDR3 length is 16 residues. Germline V gives CDR1 MDHEN, CDR2 SYDVKM. V lost 2 bases, J lost 9 bases, and 20 bases lay in between. The chain's CDR3 is CASSLPGQAPGGEQFF. The CDR3 DNA reads as TGTGCCAGCAGTTTACCAGGACAGGCCCCCGGGGGTGAGCAGTTCTTC.

V and J are TRBV6-1 and TRBJ1-5; D is unresolved. V lost 3 bases, J lost 7 bases, and 13 bases lay in between. Per the germline V gene, CDR1 is MNHNS and CDR2 is SASEGT. This CDR3 comprises 14 residues. The CDR3 protein is CASSDWRREQPQHF. CDR3 nucleotides: TGTGCCAGCAGTGACTGGAGGAGGGAACAGCCCCAGCATTTT.

The CDR3 reads CASSLVGRGDPGNTIYF. DNA for the CDR3: TGTGCCAGCAGCTTAGTAGGCAGGGGTGACCCTGGAAACACCATATATTTT. The V and J genes are TRBV7-8 and TRBJ1-3; perhaps TRBD1 as D (6 bases). The CDR3 has 17 amino acids. Trimming took off 1 base at V and 2 bases at J, with 15 bases between the two ends. Per the germline V gene, CDR1 is SGHVS and CDR2 is FQNEAQ.

The rearrangement links TRBV28 to TRBJ2-5; TRBD1 agrees at 8 bases. Germline CDR1 reads MDHEN; CDR2 reads SYDVKM. The CDR3 is 13 amino acids. V was pared by 6 bases and J by 5 bases, with 5 bases of the junction left unmatched. The chain's CDR3 is CASSRQGIETQYF. The CDR3 DNA is TGTGCCAGCAGCAGACAGGGGATTGAGACCCAGTACTTC.

The table lists this clone with a count of one. This chain connects TRBV4-1 to TRBJ2-3; perhaps TRBD2 as D (5 bases). The V end was cut by 6 bases, the J end by 8 bases, with 12 bases between. The CDR3 sequence is 12 residues long. CDR1 MGHRA and CDR2 YSYEKL come from the germline V gene. CDR3 in amino acids: CASSPSGGTQYF. The CDR3 nucleotides are TGCGCCAGCAGTCCAAGCGGTGGTACGCAGTATTTT.

For this clone: The sample holds other DNA sequences that translate to the same CDR3. The J gene is TRBJ2-7, the V gene TRBV28; no clear D gene. This CDR3 contains 12 residues. The V gene lost 5 bases and the J gene lost 3 bases, with 8 bases spanning the gap. Germline assignment: CDR1 MDHEN and CDR2 SYDVKM. CDR3 sequence reads: CASSPRLYEQYF. As DNA, the CDR3 is TGTGCCAGCAGTCCCCGTCTCTACGAGCAGTACTTC.

This chain joins TRBV5-1 and TRBJ1-1; the match to TRBD1 covers 8 bases. Germline values: CDR1 SGHRS, CDR2 YFSETQ. The CDR3 totals 15 residues. The V gene end was trimmed by 2 bases and the J gene end by 1 base; junction bases not matched to a gene: 4. CDR3 residues: CASSFNGQGNTEAFF. DNA for the CDR3: TGCGCCAGCAGCTTTAACGGACAGGGGAACACTGAAGCTTTCTTT.